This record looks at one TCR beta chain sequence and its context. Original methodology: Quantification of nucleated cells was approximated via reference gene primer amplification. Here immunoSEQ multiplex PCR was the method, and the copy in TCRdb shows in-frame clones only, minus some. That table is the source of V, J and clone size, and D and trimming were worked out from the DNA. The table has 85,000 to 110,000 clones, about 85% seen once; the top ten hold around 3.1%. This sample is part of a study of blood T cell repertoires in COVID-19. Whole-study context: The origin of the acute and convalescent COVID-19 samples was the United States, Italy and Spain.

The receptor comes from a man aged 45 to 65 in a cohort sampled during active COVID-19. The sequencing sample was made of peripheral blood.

CDR3 DNA: TGTGCCAGCAAGGGGAACCCCTACGAGCAGTACTTC. Protein: CASKGNPYEQYF. The genes are TRBV11-1 and TRBJ2-7; possibly TRBD1 for D (5 bases). This CDR3 region has 12 residues. The germline gives CDR1 SGHAT, CDR2 FQDESV (reference sequence). Trimming left V 7 bases short and J 2 bases short, with 9 bases between.